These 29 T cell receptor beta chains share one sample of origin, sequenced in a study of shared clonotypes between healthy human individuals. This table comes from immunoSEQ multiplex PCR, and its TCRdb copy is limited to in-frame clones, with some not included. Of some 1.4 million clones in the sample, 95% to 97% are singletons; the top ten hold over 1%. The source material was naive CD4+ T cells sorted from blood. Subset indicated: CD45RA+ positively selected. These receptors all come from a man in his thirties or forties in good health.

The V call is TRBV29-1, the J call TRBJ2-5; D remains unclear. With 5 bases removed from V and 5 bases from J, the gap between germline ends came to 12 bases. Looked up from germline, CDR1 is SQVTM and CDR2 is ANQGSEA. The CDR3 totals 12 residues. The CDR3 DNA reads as TGCAGCGTTCGTCCCAACGGGGAGACCCAGTACTTC. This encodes CSVRPNGETQYF.

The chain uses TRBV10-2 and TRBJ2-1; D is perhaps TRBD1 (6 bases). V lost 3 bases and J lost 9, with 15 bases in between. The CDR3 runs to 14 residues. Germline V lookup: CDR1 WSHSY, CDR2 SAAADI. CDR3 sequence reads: CASSDPARGVEQFF. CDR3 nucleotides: TGCGCCAGCAGTGACCCGGCCAGGGGAGTTGAGCAGTTCTTC.

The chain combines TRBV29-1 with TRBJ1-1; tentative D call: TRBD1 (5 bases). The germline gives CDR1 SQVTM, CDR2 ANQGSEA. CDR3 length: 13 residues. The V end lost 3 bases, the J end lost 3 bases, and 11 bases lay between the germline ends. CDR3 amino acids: CSVEAGPHTEAFF. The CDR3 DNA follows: TGCAGCGTTGAGGCAGGGCCCCACACTGAAGCTTTCTTT.

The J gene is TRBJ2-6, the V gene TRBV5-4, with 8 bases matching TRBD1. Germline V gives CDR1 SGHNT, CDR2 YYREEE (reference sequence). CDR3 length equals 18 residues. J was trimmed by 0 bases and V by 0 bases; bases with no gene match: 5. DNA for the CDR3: TGTGCCAGCAGCTTGGCGGGACAGGTGACCTCTGGGGCCAACGTCCTGACTTTC. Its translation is CASSLAGQVTSGANVLTF.

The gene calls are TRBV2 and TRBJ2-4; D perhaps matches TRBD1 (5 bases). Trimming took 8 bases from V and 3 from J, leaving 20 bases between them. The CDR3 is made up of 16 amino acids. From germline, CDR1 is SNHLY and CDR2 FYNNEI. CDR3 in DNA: TGTGCCAGCGGGCCTGGGCAGGGATTGAGCAAAAACATTCAGTACTTC. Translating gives CASGPGQGLSKNIQYF.

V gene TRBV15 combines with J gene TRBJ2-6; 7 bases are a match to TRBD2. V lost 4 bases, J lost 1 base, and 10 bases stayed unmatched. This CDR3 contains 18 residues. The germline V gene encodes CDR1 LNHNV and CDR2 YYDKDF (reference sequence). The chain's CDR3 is CATSIPSGTQSGANVLTF. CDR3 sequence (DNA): TGTGCCACCAGCATACCCAGCGGGACCCAGTCTGGGGCCAACGTCCTGACTTTC.

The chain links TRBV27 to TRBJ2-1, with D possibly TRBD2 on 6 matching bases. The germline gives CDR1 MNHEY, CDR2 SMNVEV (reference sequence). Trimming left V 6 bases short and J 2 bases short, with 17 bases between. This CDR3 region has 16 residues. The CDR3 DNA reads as TGTGCCAGCAGATTACTCAGCGGGCCTACCTACAATGAGCAGTTCTTC. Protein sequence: CASRLLSGPTYNEQFF.

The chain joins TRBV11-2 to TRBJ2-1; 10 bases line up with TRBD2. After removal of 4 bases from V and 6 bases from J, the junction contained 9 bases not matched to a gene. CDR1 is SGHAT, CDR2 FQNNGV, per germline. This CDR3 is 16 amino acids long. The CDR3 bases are TGTGCCAGCAGCTGGGGGCTAGCGGGAGTGTTCAATGAGCAGTTCTTC. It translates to CASSWGLAGVFNEQFF.

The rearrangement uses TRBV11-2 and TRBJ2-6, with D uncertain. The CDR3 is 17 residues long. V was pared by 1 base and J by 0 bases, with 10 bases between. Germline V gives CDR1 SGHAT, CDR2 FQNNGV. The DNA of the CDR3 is TGTGCCAGCAGCTTAGCACACGCGAACTCTGGGGCCAACGTCCTGACTTTC. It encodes CASSLAHANSGANVLTF.

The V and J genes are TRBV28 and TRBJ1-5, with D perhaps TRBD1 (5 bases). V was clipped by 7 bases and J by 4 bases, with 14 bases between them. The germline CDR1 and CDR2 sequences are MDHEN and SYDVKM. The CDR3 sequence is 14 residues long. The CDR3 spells CASTLGASNQPQHF. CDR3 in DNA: TGTGCCAGCACCCTCGGGGCCAGTAATCAGCCCCAGCATTTT. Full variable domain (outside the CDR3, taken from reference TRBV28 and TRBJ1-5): DVKVTQSSRYLVKRTGEKVFLECVQDMDHENMFWYRQDPGLGLRLIYFSYDVKMKEKGDIPEGYSVSREKKERFSLILESASTNQTSMYLCASTLGASNQPQHFGDGTRLSIL.

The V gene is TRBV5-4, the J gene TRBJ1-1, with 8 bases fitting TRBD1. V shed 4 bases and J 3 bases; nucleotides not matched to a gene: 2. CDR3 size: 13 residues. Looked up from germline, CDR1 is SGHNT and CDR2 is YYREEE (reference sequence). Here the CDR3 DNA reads TGTGCCAGCAGCCGGACAGGGTACACTGAAGCTTTCTTT. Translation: CASSRTGYTEAFF.

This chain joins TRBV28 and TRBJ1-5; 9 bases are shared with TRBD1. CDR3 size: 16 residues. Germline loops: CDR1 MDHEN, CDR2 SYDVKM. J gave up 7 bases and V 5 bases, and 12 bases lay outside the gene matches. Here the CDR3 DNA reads TGTGCCAGCAGTCCACCGGGACAGGGTCTCGCCCAGCCCCAGCATTTT. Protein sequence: CASSPPGQGLAQPQHF.

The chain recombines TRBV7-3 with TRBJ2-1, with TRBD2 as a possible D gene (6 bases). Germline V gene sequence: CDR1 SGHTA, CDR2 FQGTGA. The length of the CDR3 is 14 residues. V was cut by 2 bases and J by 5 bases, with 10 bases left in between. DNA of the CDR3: TGTGCCAGCAGCTTAGGACTAACCCACAATGAGCAGTTCTTC. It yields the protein CASSLGLTHNEQFF.

CDR3 DNA sequence: TGTGCCAGCAGCCTAACTGACTTGGGAGGCTCCTACAATGAGCAGTTCTTC. Translation: CASSLTDLGGSYNEQFF. V usage is TRBV5-5 and J usage is TRBJ2-1; a possible D gene is TRBD2 (6 bases). V was clipped by 4 bases and J by 0 bases, with 17 bases between them. In germline, CDR1 is SGHKS, CDR2 YYEKEE (reference sequence). There are 17 residues in the CDR3.

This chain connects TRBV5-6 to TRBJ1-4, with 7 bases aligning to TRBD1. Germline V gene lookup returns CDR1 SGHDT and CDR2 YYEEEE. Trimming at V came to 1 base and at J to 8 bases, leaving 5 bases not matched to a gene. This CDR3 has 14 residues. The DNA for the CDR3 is TGTGCCAGCAGCTTGACAGGGGCGCGGGAAAAACTGTTTTTT. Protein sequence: CASSLTGAREKLFF.

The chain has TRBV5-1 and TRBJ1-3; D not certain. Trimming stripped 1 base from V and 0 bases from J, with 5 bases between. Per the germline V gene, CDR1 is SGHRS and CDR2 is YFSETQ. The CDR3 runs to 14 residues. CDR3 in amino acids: CASSLYSSGNTIYF. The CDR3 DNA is TGCGCCAGCAGCTTGTACAGCTCTGGAAACACCATATATTTT.

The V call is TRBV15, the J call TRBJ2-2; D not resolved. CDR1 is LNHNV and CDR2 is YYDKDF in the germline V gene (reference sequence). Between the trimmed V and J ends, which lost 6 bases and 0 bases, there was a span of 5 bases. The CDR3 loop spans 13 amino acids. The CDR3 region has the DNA TGTGCCACCAGGCCGACGAACACCGGGGAGCTGTTTTTT. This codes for CATRPTNTGELFF. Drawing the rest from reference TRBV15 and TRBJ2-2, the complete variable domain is DAMVIQNPRYQVTQFGKPVTLSCSQTLNHNVMYWYQQKSSQAPKLLFHYYDKDFNNEADTPDNFQSRRPNTSFCFLDIRSPGLGDTAMYLCATRPTNTGELFFGEGSRLTVL.

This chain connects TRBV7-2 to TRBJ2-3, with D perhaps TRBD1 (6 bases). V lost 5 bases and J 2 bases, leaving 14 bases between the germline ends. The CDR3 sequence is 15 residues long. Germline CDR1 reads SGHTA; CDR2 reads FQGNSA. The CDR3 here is CASSPYRVITDTQYF. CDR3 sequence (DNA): TGTGCCAGCAGCCCCTACAGGGTTATCACAGATACGCAGTATTTT.

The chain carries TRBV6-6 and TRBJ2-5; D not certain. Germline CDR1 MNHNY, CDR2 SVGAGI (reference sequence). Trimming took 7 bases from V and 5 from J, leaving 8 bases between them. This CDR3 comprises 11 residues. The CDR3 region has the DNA TGTGCCAGCACCCTCTTTGAGACCCAGTACTTC. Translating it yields CASTLFETQYF.

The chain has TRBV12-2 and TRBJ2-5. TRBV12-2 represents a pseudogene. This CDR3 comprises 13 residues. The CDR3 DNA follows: TGTGCAAGTCGCTTAGCCATATGGGAGACCCAGTACTTC. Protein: CASRLAIWETQYF.

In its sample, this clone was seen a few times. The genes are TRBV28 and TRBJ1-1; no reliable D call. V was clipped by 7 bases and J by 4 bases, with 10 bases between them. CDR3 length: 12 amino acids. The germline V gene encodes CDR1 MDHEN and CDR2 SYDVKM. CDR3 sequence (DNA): TGTGCCAGCATGGGTCCGGTCACTGAAGCTTTCTTT. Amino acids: CASMGPVTEAFF. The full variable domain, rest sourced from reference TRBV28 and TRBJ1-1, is DVKVTQSSRYLVKRTGEKVFLECVQDMDHENMFWYRQDPGLGLRLIYFSYDVKMKEKGDIPEGYSVSREKKERFSLILESASTNQTSMYLCASMGPVTEAFFGQGTRLTVV.

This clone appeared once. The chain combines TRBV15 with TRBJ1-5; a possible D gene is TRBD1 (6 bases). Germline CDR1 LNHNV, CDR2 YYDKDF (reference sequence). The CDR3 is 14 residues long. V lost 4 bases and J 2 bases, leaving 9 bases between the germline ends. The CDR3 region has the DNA TGTGCCACCAGCACGCGACAGGGCAATCAGCCCCAGCATTTT. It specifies CATSTRQGNQPQHF.

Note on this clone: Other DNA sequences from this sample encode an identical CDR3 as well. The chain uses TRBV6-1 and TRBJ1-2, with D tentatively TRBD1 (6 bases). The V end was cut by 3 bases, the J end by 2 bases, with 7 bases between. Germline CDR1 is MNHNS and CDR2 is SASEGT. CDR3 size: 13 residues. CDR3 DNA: TGTGCCAGCAGTGAGAGGGGGAACTATGGCTACACCTTC. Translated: CASSERGNYGYTF.

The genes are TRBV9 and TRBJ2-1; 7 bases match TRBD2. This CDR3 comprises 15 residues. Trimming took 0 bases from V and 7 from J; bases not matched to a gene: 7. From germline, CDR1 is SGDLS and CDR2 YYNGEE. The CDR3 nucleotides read TGTGCCAGCAGCGTAGAGGTGGGAGGGGTTAATGAGCAGTTCTTC. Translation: CASSVEVGGVNEQFF.

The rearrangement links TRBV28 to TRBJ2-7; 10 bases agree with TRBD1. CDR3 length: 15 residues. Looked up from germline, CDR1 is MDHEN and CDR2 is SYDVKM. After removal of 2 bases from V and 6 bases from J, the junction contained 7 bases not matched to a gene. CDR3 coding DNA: TGTGCCAGCAGTTTAACGGGGGACAGGGGAAGCGAGCAGTACTTC. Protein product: CASSLTGDRGSEQYF.

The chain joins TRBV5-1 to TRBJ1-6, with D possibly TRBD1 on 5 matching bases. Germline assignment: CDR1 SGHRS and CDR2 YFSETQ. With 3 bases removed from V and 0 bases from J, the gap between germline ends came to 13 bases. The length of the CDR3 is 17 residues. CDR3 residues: CASSYRDASSYNSPLHF. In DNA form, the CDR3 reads TGCGCCAGCAGCTACCGGGACGCCAGCTCCTATAATTCACCCCTCCACTTT.

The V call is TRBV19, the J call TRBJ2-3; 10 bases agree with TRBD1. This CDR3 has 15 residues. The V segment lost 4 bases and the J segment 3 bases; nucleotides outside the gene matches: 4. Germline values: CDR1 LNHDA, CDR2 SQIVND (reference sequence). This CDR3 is CASSTGTGVTDTQYF. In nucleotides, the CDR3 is TGTGCCAGTAGTACCGGGACAGGGGTAACAGATACGCAGTATTTT.

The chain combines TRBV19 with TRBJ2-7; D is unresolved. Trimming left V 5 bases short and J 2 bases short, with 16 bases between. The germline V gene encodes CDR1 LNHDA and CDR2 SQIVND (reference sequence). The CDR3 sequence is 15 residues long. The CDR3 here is CASSSDPRGTYEQYF. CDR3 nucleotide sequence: TGTGCCAGTAGTTCAGACCCCCGCGGCACCTACGAGCAGTACTTC.

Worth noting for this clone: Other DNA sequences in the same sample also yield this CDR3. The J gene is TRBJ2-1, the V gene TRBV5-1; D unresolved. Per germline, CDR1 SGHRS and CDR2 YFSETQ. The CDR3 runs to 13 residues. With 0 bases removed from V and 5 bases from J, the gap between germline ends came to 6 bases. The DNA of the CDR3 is TGCGCCAGCAGCTTGGGGTCGGACAATGAGCAGTTCTTC. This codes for CASSLGSDNEQFF.